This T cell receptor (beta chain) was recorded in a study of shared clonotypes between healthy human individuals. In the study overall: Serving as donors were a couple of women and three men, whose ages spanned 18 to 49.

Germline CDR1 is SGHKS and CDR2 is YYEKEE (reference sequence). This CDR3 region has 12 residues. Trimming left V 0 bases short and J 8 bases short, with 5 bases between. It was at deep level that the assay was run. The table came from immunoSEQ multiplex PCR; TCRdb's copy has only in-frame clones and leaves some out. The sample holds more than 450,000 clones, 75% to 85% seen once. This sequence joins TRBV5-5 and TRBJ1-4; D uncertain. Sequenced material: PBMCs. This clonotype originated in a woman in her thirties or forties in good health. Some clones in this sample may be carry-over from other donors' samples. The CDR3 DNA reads TGTGCCAGCAGCTTGGAAGTAGAAAAACTGTTTTTT. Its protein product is CASSLEVEKLFF.